This TCR beta chain was obtained from a study of vaccination and CD4 T cells after COVID-19. This clonotype was counted a single time. No antigen is known for it. Treatment in this sample: approximately nine-day PBMC culture with coronavirus spike peptide pools or control peptides (ViraFEST assay). Cultured CD4+ T cell DNA was sequenced using the Oncomine TCR Beta short-read assay. TCRdb recomputed calls from the PCR reads with MiXCR, one row per CDR3 protein. In the table there are approximately 10,000 distinct CDR3 sequences, roughly half of which are singletons. The CDR3 is 16 residues long. Germline-derived CDR1 and CDR2 are DFQATT and SNEGSKA (reference sequence). V shed 6 bases and J 5 bases; nucleotides not matched to a gene: 11.

The clonotype originates from a human donor who had recovered from COVID-19. The sample consisted of CD4+ T cells from blood, cultured in vitro. The chain uses TRBV20-1 and TRBJ2-5, with 14 bases matching TRBD2. The DNA of the CDR3 is TGCAGTGCCATCACCGGGACTAGCGGGGGTGCGGAGACCCAGTACTTC. It is translated as CSAITGTSGGAETQYF.